What follows are 10 T cell receptor beta chains derived from one specimen sequenced in a study of CD8 T cells in Susac syndrome. The RNA input was roughly 0.45 to 1 ug, and it was reverse transcribed with random hexamers. TCRdb fed the immunoSEQ multiplex PCR reads into MiXCR, producing one record per CDR3 protein. This table has 200,000 or so distinct CDR3 sequences, 95% appearing once. Sequenced: CD8+ T cells from PBMCs. These receptors were obtained from a human donor with Susac syndrome.

The V and J genes are TRBV7-9 and TRBJ1-2; 8 bases are shared with TRBD1. CDR3 size: 16 residues. Unmatched junction bases numbered 8, after V lost 1 base and J lost 4 bases. Germline V CDR1 and CDR2: SEHNR, FQNEAQ (reference sequence). The CDR3 spells CASSLVLTGGGYGYTF. The CDR3 DNA sequence: TGTGCCAGCAGCTTAGTCTTAACAGGGGGAGGCTATGGCTACACCTTC.

This clonotype was counted a few times. The chain employs TRBV11-2 and TRBJ2-7; TRBD2 matches at 9 bases. Germline CDR1 and CDR2: SGHAT and FQNNGV. This CDR3 region has 15 residues. Trimming cost V 6 bases and J 0 bases; bases outside gene matches: 6. The CDR3, as DNA: TGTGCCAGCAGTTTTAGCGGGGGCCTCTCCTACGAGCAGTACTTC. This translates into CASSFSGGLSYEQYF.

The chain recombines TRBV9 with TRBJ2-5; TRBD1 matches 7 bases. The CDR3 covers 13 residues. The ends lost 3 bases at V and 4 bases at J; junction bases unmatched: 3. Germline CDR1 is SGDLS and CDR2 is YYNGEE. CDR3 sequence: CASSDRGAETQYF. Here the CDR3 DNA reads TGTGCCAGCAGCGACAGGGGAGCAGAGACCCAGTACTTC.

The chain has TRBV20-1 and TRBJ2-1, with 9 bases identical to TRBD2. V lost 2 bases, J lost 8 bases, and 4 bases stayed unmatched. Germline V gene sequence: CDR1 DFQATT, CDR2 SNEGSKA (reference sequence). The CDR3 spans 13 residues. CDR3 protein: CSARLAGIDEQFF. CDR3 nucleotides: TGCAGTGCTAGACTAGCGGGGATCGATGAGCAGTTCTTC.

The chain joins TRBV12-3 or TRBV12-4 to TRBJ1-5, with D unclear. V lost 2 bases and J lost 7, with 12 bases in between. There are 14 residues in the CDR3. This CDR3 is CASSLRASMQPQHF. The CDR3, as DNA: TGTGCCAGCAGTTTACGTGCCTCAATGCAGCCCCAGCATTTT.

V gene TRBV28 combines with J gene TRBJ2-3; 7 positions match TRBD1. V dropped 8 bases and J dropped 1; count of bases not matched to a gene: 6. Germline CDR1 is MDHEN and CDR2 is SYDVKM. The CDR3 totals 14 residues. CDR3 protein: CASELGTGTDTQYF. DNA for the CDR3: TGTGCCAGCGAACTCGGGACAGGCACAGATACGCAGTATTTT. Together with reference TRBV28 and TRBJ2-3, the CDR3 gives the full variable domain: DVKVTQSSRYLVKRTGEKVFLECVQDMDHENMFWYRQDPGLGLRLIYFSYDVKMKEKGDIPEGYSVSREKKERFSLILESASTNQTSMYLCASELGTGTDTQYFGPGTRLTVL.

The chain's CDR3 is CASSLLDRVAEAFF. CDR3 coding DNA: TGTGCCAGCAGTTTACTTGACAGGGTGGCTGAAGCTTTCTTT. The rearrangement links TRBV12-3 or TRBV12-4 to TRBJ1-1; 7 nucleotides agree with TRBD1. V shed 2 bases and J 6 bases; nucleotides not matched to a gene: 6. The CDR3 spans 14 residues.

The count of this clonotype is one. V and J are TRBV5-1 and TRBJ2-1; the match to TRBD2 covers 7 bases. The V gene's germline CDR1 is SGHRS and CDR2 YFSETQ. The CDR3 covers 14 residues. J gave up 9 bases and V 5 bases, and 11 bases lay outside the gene matches. The CDR3 protein is CASRDGLGIGEQFF. In nucleotides, the CDR3 is TGCGCCAGCAGAGACGGACTAGGGATAGGTGAGCAGTTCTTC.

The chain couples TRBV19 to TRBJ2-5; TRBD1 agrees at 8 bases. The CDR3 has 15 amino acids. The junction had 8 bases not matched to a gene; V was cut back by 4 bases and J by 4 bases. Germline CDR1 LNHDA, CDR2 SQIVND (reference sequence). In DNA, the CDR3 is TGTGCCAGTAGTACGACAGGACAGGGTGGAGAGACCCAGTACTTC. It yields the protein CASSTTGQGGETQYF.

This clonotype turned up a few times. The rearrangement links TRBV20-1 to TRBJ1-1; D ambiguous. CDR1 is DFQATT, CDR2 SNEGSKA, per germline (reference sequence). With 3 bases removed from V and 0 bases from J, the gap between germline ends came to 8 bases. The CDR3 is 13 amino acids. The CDR3 nucleotides read TGCAGTGCTAGGGGCAGACTGAACACTGAAGCTTTCTTT. It specifies CSARGRLNTEAFF.